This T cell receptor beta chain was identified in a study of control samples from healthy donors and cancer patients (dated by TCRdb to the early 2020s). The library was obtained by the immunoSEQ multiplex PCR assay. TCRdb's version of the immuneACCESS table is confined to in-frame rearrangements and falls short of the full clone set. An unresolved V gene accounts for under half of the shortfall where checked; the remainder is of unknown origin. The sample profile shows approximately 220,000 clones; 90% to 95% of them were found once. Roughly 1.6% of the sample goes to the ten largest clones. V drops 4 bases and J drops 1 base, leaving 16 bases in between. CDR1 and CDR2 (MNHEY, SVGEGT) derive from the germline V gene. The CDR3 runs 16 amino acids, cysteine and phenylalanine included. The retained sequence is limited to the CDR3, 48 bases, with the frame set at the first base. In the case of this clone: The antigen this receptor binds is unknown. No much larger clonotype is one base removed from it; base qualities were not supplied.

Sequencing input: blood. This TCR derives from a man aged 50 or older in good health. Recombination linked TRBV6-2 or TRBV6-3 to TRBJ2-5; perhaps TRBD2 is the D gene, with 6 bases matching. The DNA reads TGTGCCAGCAGTTCGGGACTCTACCGAGTCCAAGAGACCCAGTACTTC. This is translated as CASSSGLYRVQETQYF.